What follows are 19 T cell receptor beta chains derived from one specimen sequenced in a study of blood T cell repertoires in COVID-19. Clones were sequenced by immunoSEQ multiplex PCR, and TCRdb holds only the in-frame ones, with some missing. The sample records about 230,000 clones, around 86% being singletons. The sequenced material came from peripheral blood. The receptors here all came from a man aged 50-60 years with COVID-19, enrolled during active disease.

The chain uses TRBV15 and TRBJ2-1, with TRBD2 matching 10 bases. The germline gives CDR1 LNHNV, CDR2 YYDKDF (reference sequence). V was pared by 0 bases and J by 3 bases, with 5 bases of the junction left unmatched. The CDR3 covers 17 residues. The CDR3 bases are TGTGCCACCAGCAGAGATCAGGGACTAGCGAGCTACAATGAGCAGTTCTTC. Amino acid sequence: CATSRDQGLASYNEQFF. Together with reference TRBV15 and TRBJ2-1, the CDR3 gives the full variable domain: DAMVIQNPRYQVTQFGKPVTLSCSQTLNHNVMYWYQQKSSQAPKLLFHYYDKDFNNEADTPDNFQSRRPNTSFCFLDIRSPGLGDTAMYLCATSRDQGLASYNEQFFGPGTRLTVL.

V gene TRBV7-2 combines with J gene TRBJ2-7, with TRBD1 identical over 10 bases. After removal of 5 bases from V and 7 bases from J, the junction contained 8 bases not matched to a gene. The length of the CDR3 is 14 residues. Germline CDR1 and CDR2: SGHTA and FQGNSA. CDR3 in DNA: TGTGCCAGCAGCCCTAGACAGGGGGCGGGGGAGCAGTACTTC. It yields the protein CASSPRQGAGEQYF.

Only a few counts were recorded for this clone. V is TRBV28 and J is TRBJ1-4; the match to TRBD1 covers 12 bases. The CDR3 has 15 residues. Trimming removed 6 bases from V and 8 bases from J; junction bases left unmatched: 7. CDR1 MDHEN and CDR2 SYDVKM come from the germline V gene. The CDR3 is CASSGGDRGREKLFF. The CDR3 bases are TGTGCCAGCAGCGGGGGGGACAGGGGGCGAGAAAAACTGTTTTTT.

In regard to this clone: Other nucleotide sequences in the sample specify the same CDR3. This chain connects TRBV2 to TRBJ2-2; 7 nucleotides match TRBD1. The CDR3 is made up of 14 amino acids. CDR1 is SNHLY, CDR2 FYNNEI, per germline. V trimming: 6 bases; J trimming: 2 bases; junction bases outside the gene matches: 3. The CDR3 sequence is CASRGTANTGELFF. The CDR3 DNA sequence: TGTGCCAGCAGGGGGACAGCCAACACCGGGGAGCTGTTTTTT.

This clone was seen a few times. V and J are TRBV5-5 and TRBJ1-3; D uncertain. The CDR3 runs 14 residues. Trimming removed 4 bases at V and 0 bases at J, with 8 bases between. Germline V gene data show CDR1 as SGHKS and CDR2 as YYEKEE (reference sequence). The CDR3 is CASSPDFSGNTIYF. CDR3 bases: TGTGCCAGCAGCCCAGATTTCTCTGGAAACACCATATATTTT.

V gene TRBV27 combines with J gene TRBJ1-4; TRBD1 matches at 9 bases. The CDR3 loop spans 15 amino acids. The germline V gene encodes CDR1 MNHEY and CDR2 SMNVEV (reference sequence). V was pared by 6 bases and J by 7 bases, with 9 bases of the junction left unmatched. CDR3 sequence reads: CASSHWGQGSEKLFF. The DNA for the CDR3 is TGTGCCAGCAGCCATTGGGGACAGGGAAGTGAAAAACTGTTTTTT.

This chain's CDR3 is CASSVTSGTYEQYF. The CDR3 DNA is TGTGCCAGCAGCGTGACTAGCGGGACCTACGAGCAGTACTTC. The chain combines TRBV9 with TRBJ2-7; 11 nucleotides agree with TRBD2. The CDR3 loop spans 14 amino acids. V was clipped by 2 bases and J by 2 bases; unmatched bases: 0. Per germline, CDR1 SGDLS and CDR2 YYNGEE.

This rearrangement joins TRBV27 to TRBJ1-1; TRBD1 is a possible D gene (5 bases). V lost 3 bases, J lost 9 bases, and 17 bases lay in between. The germline V gene encodes CDR1 MNHEY and CDR2 SMNVEV (reference sequence). The length of the CDR3 is 14 residues. The CDR3 sequence: CASSFGRGNPKAFF. The CDR3 DNA follows: TGTGCCAGCAGTTTTGGGAGGGGAAACCCAAAAGCTTTCTTT.

The chain couples TRBV7-2 to TRBJ1-5; D perhaps matches TRBD1 (5 bases). Per the germline V gene, CDR1 is SGHTA and CDR2 is FQGNSA. The CDR3 extends over 14 amino acids. Trimming cost V 6 bases and J 8 bases, with 17 bases left between them. The CDR3 DNA is TGTGCCAGCAGTTACTGGACGGGGGGAGAGCCCCAGCATTTT. Encoded protein: CASSYWTGGEPQHF.

The V and J genes are TRBV5-1 and TRBJ2-7; 7 nucleotides agree with TRBD1. CDR3 length: 16 residues. Germline V gene sequence: CDR1 SGHRS, CDR2 YFSETQ. With 2 bases clipped from V and 4 bases from J, the junction kept 12 bases outside the gene matches. The CDR3 nucleotides are TGCGCCAGCAGCTTAACCTCCCGGGACAGTTATTACGAGCAGTACTTC. Translated, it gives CASSLTSRDSYYEQYF.

This sequence joins TRBV7-2 and TRBJ2-2, with 10 bases lining up with TRBD2. CDR1 is SGHTA, CDR2 FQGNSA, per germline. The CDR3 extends over 16 amino acids. The J segment lost 7 bases and the V segment lost 2 bases, leaving 7 bases of the junction unmatched. In DNA, the CDR3 is TGTGCCAGCAGCTTAACGCTTCTAGCGGGGGTCGGGGAGCTGTTTTTT. It yields the protein CASSLTLLAGVGELFF.

This clone was recorded a few times. The V and J genes are TRBV15 and TRBJ2-6; 7 bases fit TRBD2. Germline loops: CDR1 LNHNV, CDR2 YYDKDF (reference sequence). CDR3 length: 17 residues. Unmatched junction bases numbered 4, after V lost 2 bases and J lost 0 bases. The CDR3 bases are TGTGCCACCAGCAGACCGACTAGCAGCTCTGGGGCCAACGTCCTGACTTTC. This encodes CATSRPTSSSGANVLTF. The full variable domain, with the rest looked up from reference TRBV15 and TRBJ2-6, is DAMVIQNPRYQVTQFGKPVTLSCSQTLNHNVMYWYQQKSSQAPKLLFHYYDKDFNNEADTPDNFQSRRPNTSFCFLDIRSPGLGDTAMYLCATSRPTSSSGANVLTFGAGSRLTVL.

This clone was counted only a few times. J is TRBJ2-5 and V is TRBV6-5, with D uncertain. The CDR3 runs 16 residues. V lost 2 bases and J lost 2, with 15 bases in between. CDR1 MNHEY and CDR2 SVGAGI come from the germline V gene. CDR3 sequence reads: CASSYGRLGAQETQYF. In DNA form, the CDR3 reads TGTGCCAGCAGTTACGGTAGGCTCGGAGCACAAGAGACCCAGTACTTC.

CDR3 loop: CASTRGENSPLHF. CDR3 DNA sequence: TGTGCCAGCACCAGGGGGGAAAATTCACCCCTCCACTTT. V usage is TRBV27 and J usage is TRBJ1-6; 7 nucleotides match TRBD1. The CDR3 sequence is 13 residues long. Germline V gives CDR1 MNHEY, CDR2 SMNVEV (reference sequence). The junction had 4 bases not matched to a gene; V was cut back by 7 bases and J by 7 bases.

The chain couples TRBV19 to TRBJ1-4, with 7 bases matching TRBD1. The CDR3 extends over 13 amino acids. J was trimmed by 11 bases and V by 9 bases; bases with no gene match: 12. Germline CDR1 reads LNHDA; CDR2 reads SQIVND (reference sequence). In DNA, the CDR3 is TGTGCCAGCCGACGAGGGGGCCTGGATAAACTGTTTTTT. This codes for CASRRGGLDKLFF.

This rearrangement joins TRBV5-5 to TRBJ1-6; D not certain. Trimming stripped 4 bases from V and 6 bases from J, with 8 bases between. Germline V gives CDR1 SGHKS, CDR2 YYEKEE (reference sequence). The CDR3 has 13 amino acids. CDR3 residues: CASSPLSNSPLHF. The CDR3, as DNA: TGTGCCAGCAGCCCCCTTTCTAATTCACCCCTCCACTTT.

The gene calls are TRBV4-3 and TRBJ1-4; D is perhaps TRBD1 (5 bases). Germline CDR1 reads LGHNA; CDR2 reads YSLEER. The CDR3 is 18 residues long. V was trimmed by 1 base and J by 0 bases, leaving 15 bases between them. Here the CDR3 reads CASSQGPRGGTTNEKLFF. The CDR3 DNA follows: TGCGCCAGCAGCCAAGGGCCCCGGGGGGGGACAACTAATGAAAAACTGTTTTTT.

This rearrangement joins TRBV6-6 to TRBJ1-2; D is undetermined. The germline V gene encodes CDR1 MNHNY and CDR2 SVGAGI (reference sequence). This CDR3 region has 11 residues. V was pared by 0 bases and J by 10 bases, with 6 bases between. The CDR3 DNA follows: TGTGCCAGCAGTTACTCGGCCGCCTACACCTTC. This sequence encodes CASSYSAAYTF.

The chain recombines TRBV10-3 with TRBJ2-7; TRBD2 matches at 12 bases. The CDR3 runs 13 residues. Trimming at V came to 10 bases and at J to 11 bases, leaving 12 bases not matched to a gene. Germline V CDR1 and CDR2: ENHRY, SYGVKD. Here the CDR3 reads CATQLAGGPVEYF. The CDR3 region has the DNA TGTGCCACCCAACTAGCGGGAGGACCCGTGGAGTACTTC.